What follows is one TCR beta chain and its context. Its antigen is not known. This specimen belongs to a study of STAT5B mutations in CD4+ large granular lymphocyte leukemia. At the level of the study: Among healthy controls, a particular HLA allele went with more CDR3 'QG' motifs. General study points: No patients shared main leukemic clonotypes, though less than 30% appeared at low frequency elsewhere.

Clones were read by immunoSEQ multiplex PCR, and TCRdb kept only the in-frame ones, dropping some. Altogether tens of thousands of clones are present, roughly 80% being singletons, with the ten largest covering 3.6%. V was shortened by 2 bases and J by 0 bases, with 14 bases between the two germline ends. Germline lookup yields CDR1 GTSNPN and CDR2 SVGIG (reference sequence). The CDR3 spans 17 residues. The TCR sequence derives from a human donor in good health. The specimen was CD4+ T cells from blood buffy coats. The chain is built from TRBV30 and TRBJ1-6; TRBD1 is a possible D gene (6 bases). CDR3 residues: CAWSLRGAGSYNSPLHF. The CDR3, as DNA: TGTGCCTGGAGTCTCCGGGGGGCGGGCTCCTATAATTCACCCCTCCACTTT.